These 22 T cell receptor beta chains share one sample of origin, sequenced in a study of cytomegalovirus exposure and HLA in healthy donors. A multiplex PCR was run with 60 Vbeta primers and 13 Jbeta primers. This table comes from immunoSEQ multiplex PCR, and its TCRdb copy is limited to in-frame clones, with some not included. The sample lists 60,000 to 75,000 clones, about 70% seen once, with 22% in the top ten. The material sequenced was PBMCs. All receptors derive from a woman in her thirties in good health and CMV-seropositive.

The chain has TRBV5-4 and TRBJ2-3; TRBD1 is a possible D gene (6 bases). This CDR3 is built from 13 residues. Trimming cost V 2 bases and J 6 bases, with 10 bases left between them. From germline, CDR1 is SGHNT and CDR2 YYREEE (reference sequence). Here the CDR3 DNA reads TGTGCCAGCAGCTTAAACAGGGATGATACGCAGTATTTT. It specifies CASSLNRDDTQYF.

The genes are TRBV9 and TRBJ2-3; no clear D. V was shortened by 0 bases and J by 5 bases, with 10 bases between the two germline ends. There are 14 residues in the CDR3. Per germline, CDR1 SGDLS and CDR2 YYNGEE. CDR3 residues: CASSVDLGLDTQYF. In nucleotides, the CDR3 is TGTGCCAGCAGCGTAGACCTCGGGTTAGATACGCAGTATTTT.

The chain recombines TRBV19 with TRBJ1-2; 7 bases are shared with TRBD1. Per the germline V gene, CDR1 is LNHDA and CDR2 is SQIVND (reference sequence). The V segment lost 6 bases and the J segment 2 bases; nucleotides outside the gene matches: 6. The CDR3 loop spans 14 amino acids. The DNA for the CDR3 is TGTGCCAGTAGCCCGGGACAGAGAAACTATGGCTACACCTTC. Its translation is CASSPGQRNYGYTF.

The chain combines TRBV9 with TRBJ2-4, with D perhaps TRBD1 (6 bases). Germline values: CDR1 SGDLS, CDR2 YYNGEE. The CDR3 spans 13 residues. Trimming stripped 0 bases from V and 15 bases from J, with 16 bases between. In DNA, the CDR3 is TGTGCCAGCAGCGTAGCTCGACAGGCGGAACCGTACTTC. Amino acid sequence: CASSVARQAEPYF.

This clone was observed a few times. The V and J genes are TRBV6-5 and TRBJ2-7; TRBD1 is a possible D gene (5 bases). Germline V gene sequence: CDR1 MNHEY, CDR2 SVGAGI. Trimming took 6 bases from V and 2 from J, leaving 17 bases between them. There are 15 residues in the CDR3. The CDR3 DNA follows: TGTGCCAGCAGATCCGCCCTCACAGGAACCTACGAGCAGTACTTC. Its protein product is CASRSALTGTYEQYF.

V and J are TRBV7-9 and TRBJ2-3; D call uncertain. This CDR3 is built from 13 residues. In germline, CDR1 is SEHNR, CDR2 FQNEAQ (reference sequence). The V and J ends lost 1 base and 3 bases respectively, with 5 bases between them. The CDR3 sequence: CASSLDSTDTQYF. The CDR3 DNA is TGTGCCAGCAGCTTAGACAGTACAGATACGCAGTATTTT.

The gene calls are TRBV5-8 and TRBJ1-5; 8 nucleotides match TRBD1. The CDR3 is 16 residues long. In germline, CDR1 is SGHTS, CDR2 YDEGEE. V gave up 6 bases and J gave up 2 bases; unmatched junction bases: 10. The DNA for the CDR3 is TGTGCCAGCACCCGGAGACCGACAGGGGGCAATCAGCCCCAGCATTTT. Its translation is CASTRRPTGGNQPQHF.

CDR3 in DNA: TGTGCCAGCAGCGACCGGACTAGCGGGAGCTATGAGCAGTTCTTC. It specifies CASSDRTSGSYEQFF. The chain couples TRBV6-5 to TRBJ2-1; 13 bases line up with TRBD2. The CDR3 runs to 15 residues. From germline, CDR1 is MNHEY and CDR2 SVGAGI. V lost 6 bases, J lost 8 bases, and 7 bases stayed unmatched.

A single count supports this clone. The gene calls are TRBV18 and TRBJ1-2; 9 bases fit TRBD1. The CDR3 runs to 16 residues. Germline trimming cut 3 bases from V and 2 bases from J; bases unmatched to any gene: 7. Germline V CDR1 and CDR2: KGHSH, LQKENI. The CDR3 DNA follows: TGTGCCAGCTCACCGCGACCTGACAGGGGGAACTATGGCTACACCTTC. Translated, it gives CASSPRPDRGNYGYTF.

CDR3 residues: CASSYPDQPQHF. In DNA, the CDR3 is TGTGCCAGCAGTTATCCTGATCAGCCCCAGCATTTT. J is TRBJ1-5 and V is TRBV6-6; D is ambiguous. Trimming shortened V by 3 bases and J by 5 bases, and 5 bases separated the two germline ends. Per the germline V gene, CDR1 is MNHNY and CDR2 is SVGAGI (reference sequence). CDR3 size: 12 residues.

This chain connects TRBV11-3 to TRBJ2-7; D is uncertain. CDR1 and CDR2 (germline): SGHNT, YENEEA. V lost 1 base, J lost 6 bases, and 13 bases lay in between. The CDR3 consists of 14 residues. The CDR3 DNA sequence: TGTGCCAGCAGCTTAGGCCCCGCGGCGGCCGAGCAGTACTTC. This sequence encodes CASSLGPAAAEQYF.

The chain employs TRBV30 and TRBJ1-1; D not certain. V was pared by 2 bases and J by 0 bases, with 13 bases between. Germline CDR1 reads GTSNPN; CDR2 reads SVGIG (reference sequence). The length of the CDR3 is 15 residues. The chain's CDR3 is CAWSYSVIMNTEAFF. The CDR3 bases are TGTGCCTGGAGTTATTCAGTAATCATGAACACTGAAGCTTTCTTT.

This clone has more than one count but fewer than ten. The rearrangement joins TRBV5-1 to TRBJ2-5; 8 nucleotides align to TRBD1. With 4 bases clipped from V and 4 bases from J, the junction kept 12 bases outside the gene matches. The CDR3 extends over 16 amino acids. Germline loops: CDR1 SGHRS, CDR2 YFSETQ. CDR3 loop: CASSPIRQGMGETQYF. The CDR3 DNA is TGCGCCAGCAGCCCCATTCGACAGGGGATGGGAGAGACCCAGTACTTC. The full variable domain, completed using reference TRBV5-1 and TRBJ2-5, is KAGVTQTPRYLIKTRGQQVTLSCSPISGHRSVSWYQQTPGQGLQFLFEYFSETQRNKGNFPGRFSGRQFSNSRSEMNVSTLELGDSALYLCASSPIRQGMGETQYFGPGTRLLVL.

The chain is built from TRBV9 and TRBJ2-7; 8 nucleotides align to TRBD1. The V and J ends lost 4 bases and 7 bases, in that order; junction bases with no gene match: 7. The CDR3 sequence is 13 residues long. Per germline, CDR1 SGDLS and CDR2 YYNGEE. Here the CDR3 reads CASSSGRGREQYF. CDR3 bases: TGTGCCAGCAGCTCAGGCAGGGGGCGGGAGCAGTACTTC. The variable domain in full, with the rest retrieved from reference TRBV9 and TRBJ2-7, is DSGVTQTPKHLITATGQRVTLRCSPRSGDLSVYWYQQSLDQGLQFLIQYYNGEERAKGNILERFSAQQFPDLHSELNLSSLELGDSALYFCASSSGRGREQYFGPGTRLTVT.

V and J are TRBV6-5 and TRBJ1-1; possible D gene TRBD1, 5 bases. Trimming took 2 bases from V and 4 from J, leaving 17 bases between them. CDR1 is MNHEY and CDR2 is SVGAGI in the germline V gene. This CDR3 has 16 residues. CDR3 in amino acids: CASSYDPLMGGTEAFF. The CDR3 nucleotides read TGTGCCAGCAGTTACGACCCTCTTATGGGGGGCACTGAAGCTTTCTTT.

V gene TRBV19 combines with J gene TRBJ1-1; 7 bases match TRBD1. CDR3 length equals 15 residues. V shed 7 bases and J 1 base; nucleotides not matched to a gene: 9. The germline gives CDR1 LNHDA, CDR2 SQIVND (reference sequence). The CDR3 reads CASNPATGRNTEAFF. The CDR3 DNA reads TGTGCCAGTAACCCAGCGACAGGGAGGAACACTGAAGCTTTCTTT.

This clone occurred a few times. The rearrangement joins TRBV5-6 to TRBJ2-7; D is unresolved. The V end lost 0 bases, the J end lost 7 bases, and 14 bases lay between the germline ends. The CDR3 has 14 amino acids. Germline CDR1 and CDR2: SGHDT and YYEEEE. The CDR3 loop reads CASSLARVPREQYF. The CDR3 coding sequence is TGTGCCAGCAGCTTGGCCCGGGTCCCTAGGGAGCAGTACTTC. Together with reference TRBV5-6 and TRBJ2-7, the CDR3 gives the full variable domain: DAGVTQSPTHLIKTRGQQVTLRCSPKSGHDTVSWYQQALGQGPQFIFQYYEEEERQRGNFPDRFSGHQFPNYSSELNVNALLLGDSALYLCASSLARVPREQYFGPGTRLTVT.

V is TRBV25-1 and J is TRBJ2-3, with TRBD2 matching over 15 bases. V shed 4 bases and J 6 bases; nucleotides not matched to a gene: 8. The CDR3 contains 17 residues. Germline loops: CDR1 MGHDK, CDR2 SYGVNS. The CDR3 reads CASSARAGTSGRDTQYF. DNA of the CDR3: TGTGCCAGCAGTGCCAGGGCTGGGACTAGCGGGAGGGATACGCAGTATTTT.

This chain uses TRBV7-2 with TRBJ2-7, with D possibly matching TRBD1 (6 bases). CDR3 size: 14 residues. Germline V gene data show CDR1 as SGHTA and CDR2 as FQGNSA. V shed 5 bases and J shed 3 bases, with 14 bases lying between them. CDR3 region: CASSPGATIYEQYF. The CDR3 DNA reads TGTGCCAGCAGCCCAGGGGCCACGATCTACGAGCAGTACTTC.

The chain uses TRBV10-3 and TRBJ2-3, with a weak D call TRBD1 (5 bases). V was pared by 2 bases and J by 3 bases, with 12 bases between. The CDR3 spans 15 residues. The germline gives CDR1 ENHRY, CDR2 SYGVKD. This CDR3 is CAISENQGKTDTQYF. CDR3 nucleotides: TGTGCCATCAGTGAGAATCAGGGCAAAACAGATACGCAGTATTTT.

The chain has TRBV9 and TRBJ1-2; unclear D gene. The CDR3 length is 15 residues. Between the trimmed V and J ends, which lost 1 base and 0 bases, there was a span of 10 bases. CDR1 is SGDLS, CDR2 YYNGEE, per germline. The CDR3: CASSVIAAANYGYTF. CDR3 DNA sequence: TGTGCCAGCAGCGTAATAGCGGCCGCTAACTATGGCTACACCTTC.

The rearrangement uses TRBV9 and TRBJ2-5, with 8 bases that match TRBD2. The CDR3 consists of 13 residues. Germline CDR1 and CDR2: SGDLS and YYNGEE. V lost 3 bases and J lost 3; bases outside the gene matches: 1. The CDR3 DNA sequence: TGTGCCAGCAGCGCCGGGGGGGAAGAGACCCAGTACTTC. It specifies CASSAGGEETQYF.